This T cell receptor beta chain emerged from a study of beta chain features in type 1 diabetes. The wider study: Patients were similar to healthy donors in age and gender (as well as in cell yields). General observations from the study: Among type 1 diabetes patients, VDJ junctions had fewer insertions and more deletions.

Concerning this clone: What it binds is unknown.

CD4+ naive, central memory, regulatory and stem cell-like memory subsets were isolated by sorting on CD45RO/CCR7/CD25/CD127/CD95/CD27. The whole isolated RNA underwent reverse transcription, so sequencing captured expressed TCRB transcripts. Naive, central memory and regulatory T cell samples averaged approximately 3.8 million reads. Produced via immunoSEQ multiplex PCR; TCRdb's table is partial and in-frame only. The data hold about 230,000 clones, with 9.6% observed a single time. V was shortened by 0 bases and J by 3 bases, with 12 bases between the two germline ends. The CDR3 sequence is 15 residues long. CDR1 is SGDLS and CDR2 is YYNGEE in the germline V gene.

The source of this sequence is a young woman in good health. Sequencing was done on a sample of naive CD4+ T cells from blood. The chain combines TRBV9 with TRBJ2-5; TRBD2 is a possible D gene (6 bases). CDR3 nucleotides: TGTGCCAGCAGCGTAGAGGGTAGCGGAAAAGAGACCCAGTACTTC. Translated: CASSVEGSGKETQYF.